This TCR beta chain is from a study of T-cell memory formation after mild COVID-19. Study conclusions and caveats: A balance of CD4 and CD8 characterized clones contracting day 15 to 85, whereas later expanders leaned CD4+. Largely, contracting CD4+ clones fell within CM and EM, and contracting CD8+ clones within EMRA.

Note on this clonotype: What it binds is not known.

MiXCR, applied by TCRdb to the 5' RACE reads, yields one record per CDR3 protein. The sample holds tens of thousands of distinct CDR3 sequences, less than 15% seen once. Trimming cost V 5 bases and J 11 bases; bases outside gene matches: 14. Germline loops: CDR1 GTSNPN, CDR2 SVGIG (reference sequence). The CDR3 spans 13 residues. Material for sequencing was PBMCs or a T cell subset sorted from them (not recorded which). The source is an adult woman who had mild COVID-19 (a few samples of this study predate the infection). Cell type and time point are not known. The genes are TRBV30 and TRBJ1-2; TRBD1 matches at 7 bases. The CDR3 region has the DNA TGTGCCTGGGAACAGGGGTTTGGGGAACAGTACACCTTC. The encoded protein is CAWEQGFGEQYTF.